The next 20 T cell receptor beta chains were all read from a single sample in a study of graft-versus-host responses after intestinal transplantation. Sequencing used immunoSEQ multiplex PCR; TCRdb keeps in-frame clones, though not all of them. The table lists some 69,000 clones, roughly 92% of them singletons. The starting material was bone marrow, obtained approximately 740 days after intestinal transplantation. These receptors were obtained from a human patient who received an intestinal transplant, so some T cells may come from the graft donor.

This chain links TRBV7-9 with TRBJ2-3; 11 bases map to TRBD2. Germline CDR1 reads SEHNR; CDR2 reads FQNEAQ (reference sequence). V shed 5 bases and J 1 base; nucleotides not matched to a gene: 5. CDR3 length: 16 residues. The DNA for the CDR3 is TGTGCCAGCAGCGCCAAACTAGCGGGAGGCACAGATACGCAGTATTTT. Translating it yields CASSAKLAGGTDTQYF.

The J gene is TRBJ1-2, the V gene TRBV19, with D uncertain. Germline V gives CDR1 LNHDA, CDR2 SQIVND (reference sequence). The CDR3 covers 15 residues. The V gene lost 0 bases and the J gene lost 4 bases, with 12 bases spanning the gap. Written as DNA, the CDR3 is TGTGCCAGTAGTATAGATGGAGGTTCGGGCTATGGCTACACCTTC. Translation: CASSIDGGSGYGYTF. Full variable domain (rest looked up from reference TRBV19 and TRBJ1-2): DGGITQSPKYLFRKEGQNVTLSCEQNLNHDAMYWYRQDPGQGLRLIYYSQIVNDFQKGDIAEGYSVSREKKESFPLTVTSAQKNPTAFYLCASSIDGGSGYGYTFGSGTRLTVV.

J is TRBJ2-2 and V is TRBV6-5; the D is unclear. V lost 0 bases and J lost 1, with 6 bases in between. Germline loops: CDR1 MNHEY, CDR2 SVGAGI. The CDR3 length is 15 residues. CDR3 in amino acids: CASSYSRRNTGELFF. The CDR3 DNA reads as TGTGCCAGCAGTTACTCACGCAGGAACACCGGGGAGCTGTTTTTT.

This chain uses TRBV18 with TRBJ1-1, with unresolved D. Germline CDR1 and CDR2: KGHSH and LQKENI. Trimming took off 3 bases at V and 1 base at J, with 15 bases between the two ends. The CDR3 contains 16 residues. The CDR3, as DNA: TGTGCCAGCTCACCTACCCAAGACCTCGAGAACACTGAAGCTTTCTTT. Translating it yields CASSPTQDLENTEAFF.

This chain uses TRBV7-2 with TRBJ2-3; 7 nucleotides align to TRBD2. The CDR3 runs to 16 residues. The V gene's germline CDR1 is SGHTA and CDR2 FQGNSA. V shed 2 bases, J shed 4 bases, and the junction held 9 bases outside the gene matches. The CDR3 here is CASSLMGGLAADTQYF. The CDR3 DNA reads as TGTGCCAGCAGCTTAATGGGGGGGTTAGCTGCAGATACGCAGTATTTT.

J is TRBJ2-1 and V is TRBV27; TRBD1 aligns across 7 bases. The J segment lost 1 base and the V segment lost 5 bases, leaving 20 bases of the junction unmatched. The CDR3 runs to 20 residues. The germline V gene encodes CDR1 MNHEY and CDR2 SMNVEV (reference sequence). DNA of the CDR3: TGTGCCAGCAGTCAGACAGGGAGTTGGTTCGGACCGTGGTCCTACAATGAGCAGTTCTTC. Protein: CASSQTGSWFGPWSYNEQFF.

For the CDR3, the DNA is TGTGCCAGCAGTTACTCGGACCTCAGTATTCCCCCGGGGCAGTATTTT. The encoded protein is CASSYSDLSIPPGQYF. The chain links TRBV6-5 to TRBJ2-3; D unresolved. Germline CDR1 reads MNHEY; CDR2 reads SVGAGI. Trimming cost V 0 bases and J 11 bases, with 21 bases left between them. The CDR3 has 16 residues.

The V call is TRBV5-1, the J call TRBJ2-7; TRBD2 matches 11 bases. Germline V gene sequence: CDR1 SGHRS, CDR2 YFSETQ. The V and J ends lost 0 bases and 2 bases, in that order; junction bases with no gene match: 7. There are 17 residues in the CDR3. CDR3 residues: CASSLANLAGGTYEQYF. The CDR3 DNA follows: TGCGCCAGCAGCTTGGCCAATCTAGCGGGGGGAACCTACGAGCAGTACTTC.

This clone was detected once. The V call is TRBV5-4, the J call TRBJ2-5, with 9 bases identical to TRBD1. With 3 bases clipped from V and 5 bases from J, the junction kept 5 bases outside the gene matches. The CDR3 runs 14 residues. Germline assignment: CDR1 SGHNT and CDR2 YYREEE (reference sequence). CDR3 nucleotide sequence: TGTGCCAGCAGCTCCGGGACAGGGTACGAGACCCAGTACTTC. The encoded protein is CASSSGTGYETQYF.

This sequence joins TRBV19 and TRBJ1-6, with D perhaps TRBD1 (5 bases). The V and J ends lost 7 bases and 8 bases respectively, with 18 bases between them. The length of the CDR3 is 15 residues. The germline CDR1 and CDR2 sequences are LNHDA and SQIVND (reference sequence). Written as DNA, the CDR3 is TGTGCCAGTACTCCAGGGTACGGGCGGGATTCACCCCTCCACTTT. It translates to CASTPGYGRDSPLHF.

The V call is TRBV29-1, the J call TRBJ1-4; 7 nucleotides match TRBD1. Losses at the gene ends were 7 bases for V and 8 bases for J; bases not matched to a gene: 7. Germline V gene data show CDR1 as SQVTM and CDR2 as ANQGSEA. The CDR3 is 12 amino acids. The CDR3 is CSGGQRKEKLFF. The CDR3 bases are TGCAGCGGGGGACAGCGGAAAGAAAAACTGTTTTTT.

This clone was seen only once. The chain employs TRBV7-9 and TRBJ2-7; 10 bases map to TRBD2. Unmatched junction bases numbered 15, after V lost 5 bases and J lost 2 bases. Germline CDR1 reads SEHNR; CDR2 reads FQNEAQ (reference sequence). This CDR3 has 18 residues. The CDR3 here is CASSQDPSGSASPYEQYF. The CDR3 DNA follows: TGTGCCAGCAGCCAAGATCCTAGCGGGAGCGCCTCCCCCTACGAGCAGTACTTC.

This clone appeared a single time. The chain joins TRBV15 to TRBJ2-5; 9 nucleotides line up with TRBD2. J was trimmed by 7 bases and V by 0 bases; bases with no gene match: 3. Germline lookup yields CDR1 LNHNV and CDR2 YYDKDF (reference sequence). This CDR3 has 14 residues. In DNA, the CDR3 is TGTGCCACCAGCAGAGAACTAGCGGGTGGGACCCAGTACTTC. It specifies CATSRELAGGTQYF.

This clone was seen only once. The gene calls are TRBV5-6 and TRBJ2-5; D may be TRBD1 or TRBD2 (5 bases each). Trimming left V 0 bases short and J 5 bases short, with 17 bases between. The CDR3 covers 16 residues. Germline CDR1 reads SGHDT; CDR2 reads YYEEEE. Here the CDR3 DNA reads TGTGCCAGCAGCTTGGCCCATGGACGGTGGGGGGAGACCCAGTACTTC. This codes for CASSLAHGRWGETQYF. Full variable domain (outside the CDR3, taken from reference TRBV5-6 and TRBJ2-5): DAGVTQSPTHLIKTRGQQVTLRCSPKSGHDTVSWYQQALGQGPQFIFQYYEEEERQRGNFPDRFSGHQFPNYSSELNVNALLLGDSALYLCASSLAHGRWGETQYFGPGTRLLVL.

The chain employs TRBV2 and TRBJ1-2, with D unclear. Germline CDR1 SNHLY, CDR2 FYNNEI. Trimming removed 2 bases from V and 3 bases from J, with 4 bases in between. The CDR3 runs to 12 residues. The CDR3 DNA reads TGTGCCAGCAGTGAACAGTACTATGGCTACACCTTC. Protein product: CASSEQYYGYTF.

This sequence joins TRBV7-3 and TRBJ1-4; D might be TRBD1 (5 bases). V gave up 3 bases and J gave up 10 bases, with 12 bases separating them. Per germline, CDR1 SGHTA and CDR2 FQGTGA. This CDR3 contains 13 residues. The CDR3 protein is CASSLTPGGKLFF. The CDR3 DNA is TGTGCCAGCAGCTTGACTCCTGGGGGAAAACTGTTTTTT. The whole variable domain, remainder taken from reference TRBV7-3 and TRBJ1-4, is GAGVSQTPSNKVTEKGKYVELRCDPISGHTALYWYRQSLGQGPEFLIYFQGTGAADDSGLPNDRFFAVRPEGSVSTLKIQRTERGDSAVYLCASSLTPGGKLFFGSGTQLSVL.

This clone was observed a single time. The V call is TRBV4-3, the J call TRBJ1-5; 9 nucleotides agree with TRBD1. This CDR3 spans 15 amino acids. In germline, CDR1 is LGHNA, CDR2 YSLEER. The J segment lost 5 bases and the V segment lost 0 bases, leaving 2 bases of the junction unmatched. The CDR3, as DNA: TGCGCCAGCAGCCAAGATCGGACAGGGGATCAGCCCCAGCATTTT. Translating gives CASSQDRTGDQPQHF.

The CDR3 coding sequence is TGTGCCAGCTCATGGGGGCAGGGCACAGATACGCAGTATTTT. It specifies CASSWGQGTDTQYF. This chain connects TRBV5-6 to TRBJ2-3; possibly TRBD1 for D (6 bases). Deletions cut 7 bases from V and 1 base from J, with 13 bases between. Germline-derived CDR1 and CDR2 are SGHDT and YYEEEE. The length of the CDR3 is 14 residues. Complete variable domain (other parts from reference TRBV5-6 and TRBJ2-3): DAGVTQSPTHLIKTRGQQVTLRCSPKSGHDTVSWYQQALGQGPQFIFQYYEEEERQRGNFPDRFSGHQFPNYSSELNVNALLLGDSALYLCASSWGQGTDTQYFGPGTRLTVL.

This clone was seen just once. V and J are TRBV28 and TRBJ2-7, with a possible D match to TRBD1 (6 bases). Germline lookup yields CDR1 MDHEN and CDR2 SYDVKM. With 3 bases removed from V and 3 bases from J, the gap between germline ends came to 24 bases. The CDR3 consists of 18 residues. The CDR3 DNA reads TGTGCCAGCAGTTTTGAAGCAGGGGCTGGGATGGGATTCTACGAGCAGTACTTC. It encodes CASSFEAGAGMGFYEQYF.

The chain uses TRBV28 and TRBJ2-6; unclear D gene. This CDR3 contains 13 residues. The V end was cut by 6 bases, the J end by 1 base, with 4 bases between. CDR1 is MDHEN and CDR2 is SYDVKM in the germline V gene. The CDR3 is CASRESGANVLTF. CDR3 DNA sequence: TGTGCCAGCAGAGAATCTGGGGCCAACGTCCTGACTTTC.